The entry that follows covers one TCR beta chain sequence. There is no known antigen for this receptor. Per-nucleotide qualities are absent, and no much larger clonotype sits a single base away. From the germline V gene, CDR1 is MNHEY and CDR2 is SVGAGI. Trimming at the junction amounts to 5 bases on V and 0 bases on J, and the germline ends lie 12 bases apart. Including cysteine and phenylalanine, the CDR3 has 15 amino acids. The kept DNA is CDR3 alone, 45 bases in frame from the first base. The data were taken from a study of blood T cell repertoires in COVID-19 (dated by TCRdb to the early 2020s). Context from the whole study: Samples covering the acute and convalescent phases of COVID-19 were provided by collaborators in the United States, Italy and Spain. A de-identified subject ID, COVID-19 status, age in years and sex were almost always included in the sample metadata. The material from the prospective study consisted of cDNA or gDNA derived from T cells, B-cell-depleted T cells, or PBMCs. Samples came from the ongoing ImmuneRACE study (first 160 participants) plus 1,254 subjects from 6 global collaborators. Where HLA class I and class II types were available, the types were taken from metadata supplied by the sample provider, not from assay-based typing. A freely available public database, intended as a resource for researchers studying the immune response to SARS-CoV-2, is where the repertoires were released. Subjects who had been exposed to COVID-19, were actively infected with it, or had recovered from it provided the deeply sampled blood TCRbeta repertoires that made up the dataset.

TCRbeta CDR3 regions were amplified from genomic DNA using the immunoSEQ Assay, a bias-controlled multiplex PCR. Concerning the study's data processing: Nucleated cell counts per sample were estimated from amplification of reference gene primers within the assay. To quantify the absolute abundance of each unique TCRbeta CDR3 rearrangement, sequence reads were collapsed and filtered. For each sample, productive Simpson clonality was calculated by taking the square root of Simpson's diversity index across productive rearrangements. Held by TCRdb, this immuneACCESS table contains in-frame sequences only and omits some clones. Under half of the omission traces to an unresolved V gene where checked; the cause of the rest is unknown. From that table come the V and J calls and clone size; the DNA was used to work out D and trimming. For this sample the table gives about 14,000 clones, of which 84% were detected only once. The top ten hold 30% to 40% of the sample.

Each collaborating institution followed its own protocols to collect whole blood in K2EDTA tubes. For TCRbeta analysis, collaborators shipped samples as frozen whole blood, isolated PBMCs, or DNA extracted from either of those sample types. General conclusions and limits of the study: The quantity of clinical and demographic metadata differed by source and by participant and was supplied without curation.

Input material: peripheral blood. The TCR sequence derives from a man between 45 and 60 years old with active COVID-19. The rearranged segments are TRBV6-5 and TRBJ2-3; the D gene is perhaps TRBD2, on 6 matching bases. The bases read TGTGCCAGCAGTACCGGAGGGCCTAGCACAGATACGCAGTATTTT. It encodes CASSTGGPSTDTQYF.